This T cell receptor (beta chain) was sequenced during a study of blood T cell repertoires in COVID-19. Study-level background: Italy, Spain and the United States were the sources of the convalescent and acute COVID-19 samples. In each case, the material was cDNA or gDNA derived from T cells, B-cell-depleted T cells, or PBMCs.

Germline V gene lookup returns CDR1 MNHEY and CDR2 SMNVEV (reference sequence). This CDR3 has 17 amino acids. The V gene lost 4 bases and the J gene lost 0 bases, with 15 bases spanning the gap. As originally analysed: Reference gene primer amplification in the assay estimated nucleated cell counts. Libraries were prepared by immunoSEQ multiplex PCR; TCRdb keeps only in-frame clonotypes and omits some of them. That table furnishes V, J and clone size, whereas the DNA furnished D and trimming. Counted here are 150,000 to 200,000 clones, roughly nine tenths occurring once; the ten biggest clones make up around 4.6%.

The specimen was peripheral blood. The V call is TRBV27, the J call TRBJ1-4; D is unresolved. The clonotype originates from a human donor in a cohort sampled during active COVID-19. CDR3 sequence (DNA): TGTGCCAGCAGTTCAGCGGTGCGCAGTGCAACTAATGAAAAACTGTTTTTT. Translated: CASSSAVRSATNEKLFF.